Listed below are T cell receptor beta chains from one sample, sequenced in a study of CD8+CD57+ T cells in acquired aplastic anemia. Via MiXCR, TCRdb re-called the reads, giving one row per CDR3 protein. The sample carries some 190,000 distinct CDR3 sequences, about half recorded once. Sequencing was done on a sample of sorted CD4+, CD8+, or CD8+CD57+ T cells (not recorded which) from PBMCs. The receptors come from a human donor in good health, serving as a control. Both conserved end residues are trimmed from each CDR3. Clone sizes are given selectively: once, few, many, or a class where the clone is expanded.

length: 14
size: many
V: TRBV5-8
CDR3: ASSLGRQGTNSPLH

length: 12
size: few
V: TRBV6-2/TRBV6-3
CDR3: ASSYRRLVTEAF

length: 8
size: NA
V: TRBV20-1
CDR3: AGQRDRQY

length: 12
size: few
V: TRBV7-9
CDR3: ASSLDGYNSPLH

length: 11
size: NA
V: TRBV10-2
CDR3: ASTLDGNAEAF

length: 13
size: few
V: TRBV7-6
CDR3: ASSHGQDNNYGYA

length: 14
size: many
V: TRBV20-1
CDR3: SARDRIDRGLYEQY

length: 10
size: NA
V: TRBV5-1
CDR3: ASTYSQETQY

length: 11
size: NA
V: TRBV29-1
CDR3: SVGDILGYGYT

length: 15
size: many
V: TRBV27
CDR3: ASSLNRRNLWGSPLH

length: 10
size: NA
V: TRBV2
CDR3: ASSKNLLPVN

length: 11
size: once
V: TRBV2
CDR3: ASRPTGTTEAF

length: 10
size: many
V: TRBV4-1
CDR3: ASSQISQGYT

length: 14
size: few
V: TRBV7-6
CDR3: ASSPGLAGGWETQY

length: 13
size: NA
V: TRBV10-3
CDR3: AISAAGTLNTEAF

length: 12
size: NA
V: TRBV19
CDR3: ASSEQSSGNTIY

length: 15
size: NA
V: TRBV7-6
CDR3: ASSLRQGVNMNTEAF

length: 12
size: few
V: TRBV29-1
CDR3: SVVLSGYTDTQY

length: 15
size: NA
V: TRBV4-2
CDR3: ASSQATGGGRVDTQY

length: 13
size: many
V: TRBV6-5
CDR3: ASSFSDRLRDGYT

length: 14
size: NA
V: TRBV19
CDR3: ASSGQGTYSNQPQH

length: 14
size: many
V: TRBV19
CDR3: ASSSFLSGGKDTQY

length: 11
size: NA
V: TRBV19
CDR3: ASSAQGGYGYT

length: 11
size: many
V: TRBV7-7
CDR3: ASSPDLLGEQY

length: 18
size: NA
V: TRBV4-3
CDR3: ASSQERARRRGSCTDTQY

length: 17
size: NA
V: TRBV12-5
CDR3: ASGLVREEQGLGTDTQY

length: 10
size: NA
V: TRBV29-1
CDR3: SVESGLAQAF

length: 16
size: many
V: TRBV4-3
CDR3: ASSQEVRASGGTDTQY

length: 13
size: NA
V: TRBV28
CDR3: ASSLARSSNQPQH

length: 11
size: NA
V: TRBV7-8
CDR3: ASSPVLSGEQY

length: 13
size: NA
V: TRBV7-9
CDR3: ASSFPLGGNEKLF

length: 13
size: NA
V: TRBV7-8
CDR3: ASSLDQGSTDTQY

length: 13
size: NA
V: TRBV7-2
CDR3: ASSSTQLAVYEQY

length: 10
size: many
V: TRBV6-2/TRBV6-3
CDR3: ASSQTVETQY

length: 11
size: NA
V: TRBV19
CDR3: ASSPEWGTEAF

length: 15
size: many
V: TRBV6-4
CDR3: ASSDRAGGPSTDTQY

length: 14
size: NA
V: TRBV24-1
CDR3: ATSDVVGQGFGELF